The 18 T cell receptor beta chains listed next were all sequenced from one sample in a study of PD-1 blockade in classical Hodgkin lymphoma. Sequenced by immunoSEQ multiplex PCR; TCRdb stores in-frame clones only, minus some. The table has around 92,000 clones, about 83% seen once. Time point in this sample: cycle 4 day 1 (C4D1), after 6 weeks of nivolumab. In every patient, relapse followed autologous stem cell transplantation, while exposure to brentuximab vedotin differed. The sample was peripheral blood mononuclear cells (PBMCs), taken before the fourth cycle of nivolumab. The receptors derive from a human donor with classical Hodgkin lymphoma.

The V gene is TRBV7-8, the J gene TRBJ1-2; 9 nucleotides agree with TRBD1. Trimming cost V 5 bases and J 3 bases; bases outside gene matches: 4. CDR3 length: 14 amino acids. CDR1 and CDR2 (germline): SGHVS, FQNEAQ. This CDR3 is CASSNGDRDYGYTF. In nucleotides, the CDR3 is TGTGCCAGCAGCAACGGGGACAGGGACTATGGCTACACCTTC.

The chain employs TRBV5-1 and TRBJ1-2; TRBD1 is a possible D gene (5 bases). Trimming removed 3 bases from V and 5 bases from J, with 14 bases in between. CDR3 length: 14 amino acids. Germline V lookup: CDR1 SGHRS, CDR2 YFSETQ. CDR3 loop: CASSSSRGGYGYTF. The CDR3 DNA is TGCGCCAGCAGCTCAAGCCGGGGGGGATATGGCTACACCTTC.

This clone turned up a few times. The rearrangement links TRBV6-6 to TRBJ1-2, with D unresolved. Trimming left V 0 bases short and J 6 bases short, with 2 bases between. The CDR3 contains 11 residues. Germline values: CDR1 MNHNY, CDR2 SVGAGI (reference sequence). The CDR3 nucleotides are TGTGCCAGCAGTTACTCCGATGGCTACACCTTC. Translating it yields CASSYSDGYTF.

This clone was observed once. The V and J genes are TRBV27 and TRBJ2-1; TRBD2 aligns across 10 bases. The CDR3 loop spans 20 amino acids. With 0 bases clipped from V and 7 bases from J, the junction kept 18 bases outside the gene matches. Germline V gene sequence: CDR1 MNHEY, CDR2 SMNVEV (reference sequence). The CDR3 DNA reads as TGTGCCAGCAGTTTATCGAGTATTCTAGCGGGAGTTGTGAAAAAAAATGAGCAGTTCTTC. Protein: CASSLSSILAGVVKKNEQFF.

This clone was observed a few times. This CDR3 is also generated by other DNA sequences in the sample. This rearrangement joins TRBV5-1 to TRBJ2-5, with 8 nucleotides matching TRBD2. The CDR3 totals 14 residues. The J segment lost 5 bases and the V segment lost 2 bases, leaving 5 bases of the junction unmatched. CDR1 and CDR2 (germline): SGHRS, YFSETQ. CDR3: CASSFGTSEETQYF. The CDR3 DNA sequence: TGCGCCAGCAGCTTTGGGACTAGTGAGGAGACCCAGTACTTC.

The chain couples TRBV7-6 to TRBJ2-5, with 10 bases lining up with TRBD2. Germline lookup yields CDR1 SGHVS and CDR2 FNYEAQ. The V gene end was trimmed by 2 bases and the J gene end by 5 bases; junction bases not matched to a gene: 5. The length of the CDR3 is 15 residues. CDR3 in amino acids: CASSLLLAGLETQYF. CDR3 DNA: TGTGCCAGCAGCTTACTACTAGCGGGGTTGGAGACCCAGTACTTC.

The chain has TRBV7-3 and TRBJ2-7; a weak D match, TRBD2 (6 bases). The CDR3 extends over 16 amino acids. V was shortened by 5 bases and J by 6 bases, with 23 bases between the two germline ends. Germline-derived CDR1 and CDR2 are SGHTA and FQGTGA. CDR3 DNA: TGTGCCAGCAGCCTAGTTAGCGGAGCTCAAGGGGCCGAGCAGTACTTC. Protein product: CASSLVSGAQGAEQYF.

The V and J genes are TRBV10-2 and TRBJ2-7, with D unresolved. The germline CDR1 and CDR2 sequences are WSHSY and SAAADI. V gave up 8 bases and J gave up 3 bases, with 5 bases separating them. The CDR3 is 10 residues long. DNA for the CDR3: TGCGCCAGCCGAGACTACGAGCAGTACTTC. This codes for CASRDYEQYF.

This clone was seen a handful of times. V and J are TRBV7-9 and TRBJ2-2; no definite D call. The germline V gene encodes CDR1 SEHNR and CDR2 FQNEAQ (reference sequence). The V and J ends lost 3 bases and 5 bases respectively, with 7 bases between them. The CDR3 totals 13 residues. The CDR3 is CASSLIGTGELFF. The DNA of the CDR3 is TGTGCCAGCAGCTTGATAGGAACCGGGGAGCTGTTTTTT. The full variable domain, with the rest looked up from reference TRBV7-9 and TRBJ2-2, is DTGVSQNPRHKITKRGQNVTFRCDPISEHNRLYWYRQTLGQGPEFLTYFQNEAQLEKSRLLSDRFSAERPKGSFSTLEIQRTEQGDSAMYLCASSLIGTGELFFGEGSRLTVL.

The rearrangement joins TRBV10-3 to TRBJ2-7, with 13 bases matching TRBD2. Germline V gene sequence: CDR1 ENHRY, CDR2 SYGVKD. This CDR3 is built from 14 residues. The trim removed 7 bases at V and 6 bases at J, leaving 6 bases unmatched. Written as DNA, the CDR3 is TGTGCCATCAAACTAGCGGGAGGGCCGGGCGAGCAGTACTTC. Its translation is CAIKLAGGPGEQYF.

The chain joins TRBV5-8 to TRBJ1-5; D not certain. Looked up from germline, CDR1 is SGHTS and CDR2 is YDEGEE. CDR3 length equals 13 residues. V was pared by 4 bases and J by 4 bases, with 9 bases between. The CDR3 coding sequence is TGTGCCAGCAGCCCTAGAGGGAATCAGCCCCAGCATTTT. Translated: CASSPRGNQPQHF.

The chain is built from TRBV11-2 and TRBJ2-2; tentatively, D is TRBD2 (5 bases). Deletions cut 7 bases from V and 6 bases from J, with 15 bases between. Germline assignment: CDR1 SGHAT and CDR2 FQNNGV. The CDR3 loop spans 14 amino acids. The CDR3 loop is CASTRQVGAGELFF. CDR3 nucleotide sequence: TGTGCCAGCACCCGCCAGGTGGGAGCCGGGGAGCTGTTTTTT. The complete variable domain, with remaining parts taken from reference TRBV11-2 and TRBJ2-2, reads EAGVAQSPRYKIIEKRQSVAFWCNPISGHATLYWYQQILGQGPKLLIQFQNNGVVDDSQLPKDRFSAERLKGVDSTLKIQPAKLEDSAVYLCASTRQVGAGELFFGEGSRLTVL.

This rearrangement joins TRBV6-5 to TRBJ1-1; no firm D call. Germline CDR1 MNHEY, CDR2 SVGAGI. The CDR3 has 13 residues. Between the trimmed V and J ends, which lost 6 bases and 3 bases, there was a span of 11 bases. The CDR3 loop is CASRYPGYTEAFF. The CDR3 DNA follows: TGTGCCAGCAGGTACCCTGGCTACACTGAAGCTTTCTTT.

The rearrangement joins TRBV27 to TRBJ2-2; D is possibly TRBD2 (6 bases). The CDR3 covers 16 residues. Germline V gives CDR1 MNHEY, CDR2 SMNVEV (reference sequence). Trimming took off 3 bases at V and 1 base at J, with 12 bases between the two ends. In DNA, the CDR3 is TGTGCCAGCAGTTTCGGCGGGGCAGGGAACACCGGGGAGCTGTTTTTT. Protein: CASSFGGAGNTGELFF.

V gene TRBV5-1 combines with J gene TRBJ1-1, with 8 bases lining up with TRBD1. Germline lookup yields CDR1 SGHRS and CDR2 YFSETQ. The CDR3 is 16 amino acids. J gave up 0 bases and V 6 bases, and 10 bases lay outside the gene matches. CDR3 amino acids: CASTPEGQGLNTEAFF. The CDR3 region has the DNA TGCGCCAGCACCCCCGAAGGACAGGGTCTGAACACTGAAGCTTTCTTT. The whole variable domain, remainder taken from reference TRBV5-1 and TRBJ1-1, is KAGVTQTPRYLIKTRGQQVTLSCSPISGHRSVSWYQQTPGQGLQFLFEYFSETQRNKGNFPGRFSGRQFSNSRSEMNVSTLELGDSALYLCASTPEGQGLNTEAFFGQGTRLTVV.

Concerning this clone itself: Other DNA variants within this sample encode the same CDR3. The V and J genes are TRBV29-1 and TRBJ2-5; D not certain. The germline V gene has CDR1 SQVTM and CDR2 ANQGSEA. The CDR3 contains 12 residues. V gave up 4 bases and J gave up 2 bases, with 8 bases separating them. CDR3 bases: TGCAGCGTTGTCGGCAGGCAAGAGACCCAGTACTTC. This encodes CSVVGRQETQYF.

V gene TRBV19 combines with J gene TRBJ1-1; D not certain. V was cut by 2 bases and J by 11 bases, with 9 bases left in between. This CDR3 region has 11 residues. From germline, CDR1 is LNHDA and CDR2 SQIVND (reference sequence). The CDR3, as DNA: TGTGCCAGTAGTATAAAAAAGGAGGCTTTCTTT. Amino acid sequence: CASSIKKEAFF.

This sequence joins TRBV10-3 and TRBJ1-4; D call uncertain. Trimming removed 4 bases from V and 0 bases from J, with 6 bases in between. Germline V gene sequence: CDR1 ENHRY, CDR2 SYGVKD. The CDR3 runs 14 residues. This CDR3 reads CAISATTTNEKLFF. The CDR3 DNA reads as TGTGCCATCAGTGCCACCACAACTAATGAAAAACTGTTTTTT.